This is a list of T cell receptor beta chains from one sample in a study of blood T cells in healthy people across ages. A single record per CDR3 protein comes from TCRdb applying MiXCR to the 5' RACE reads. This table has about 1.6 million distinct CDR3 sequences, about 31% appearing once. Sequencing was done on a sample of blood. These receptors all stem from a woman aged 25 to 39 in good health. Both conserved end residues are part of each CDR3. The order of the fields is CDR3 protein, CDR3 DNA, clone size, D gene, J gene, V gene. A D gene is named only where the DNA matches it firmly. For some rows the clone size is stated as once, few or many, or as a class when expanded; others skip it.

CSAWDPSGFFTDTQYF	TGCAGTGCCTGGGACCCTAGCGGGTTCTTCACAGATACGCAGTATTTT	few	TRBD2	TRBJ2-3	TRBV20-1
CSARVRGRSPLHF	TGCAGTGCTAGAGTTCGGGGGCGCTCACCCCTCCACTTT	.	.	TRBJ1-6	TRBV20-1
CAGRLVAERPTDTQYF	TGTGCCGGCAGGCTCGTGGCCGAGCGGCCCACAGATACGCAGTATTTT	.	.	TRBJ2-3	TRBV6-5
CASSLVVGVGIVSEQYF	TGTGCCAGCAGCTTGGTGGTCGGGGTCGGGATTGTCAGCGAGCAGTACTTC	few	.	TRBJ2-7	TRBV7-3
CSARPQGRTGETQYF	TGCAGTGCTAGACCACAGGGGCGGACGGGTGAGACCCAGTACTTC	.	TRBD1	TRBJ2-5	TRBV20-1
CSVDGVTDNYNEQFF	TGCAGCGTTGATGGAGTGACGGATAATTACAATGAGCAGTTCTTC	.	.	TRBJ2-1	TRBV29-1
CASSYSVGEGNEQFF	TGTGCCAGCAGTTACTCTGTGGGGGAGGGTAATGAGCAGTTCTTC	.	TRBD2	TRBJ2-1	TRBV6-5
CASSVERTGGNTIYF	TGTGCCAGCAGCGTAGAACGGACGGGTGGAAACACCATATATTTT	.	.	TRBJ1-3	TRBV9
CASSAGQGYAEAFF	TGTGCCAGCAGCGCCGGACAGGGTTACGCTGAAGCTTTCTTT	.	TRBD1	TRBJ1-1	TRBV11-2
CASSLEFTGANVLTF	TGCGCCAGCAGCTTGGAATTTACTGGGGCCAACGTCCTGACTTTC	many	.	TRBJ2-6	TRBV5-1
CASTAEISNQPQHF	TGCGCCAGCACCGCAGAGATTAGCAATCAGCCCCAGCATTTT	few	.	TRBJ1-5	TRBV4-1
CASSLGYGQPQHF	TGTGCCAGCAGCTTAGGGTACGGACAGCCCCAGCATTTT	few	.	TRBJ1-5	TRBV7-9
CASRATGTYTDTQYF	TGTGCCAGCAGGGCGACAGGGACTTACACAGATACGCAGTATTTT	once	.	TRBJ2-3	TRBV6-2/TRBV6-3
CASSYVGVPHEQYF	TGTGCCAGCAGTTACGTGGGAGTCCCCCACGAGCAGTACTTC	few	.	TRBJ2-7	TRBV6-2/TRBV6-3
CSASLQGNSDTQYF	TGCAGTGCTAGTTTACAGGGAAACTCAGATACGCAGTATTTT	few	.	TRBJ2-3	TRBV20-1
CSVALAGWGNTIYF	TGCAGCGTTGCCCTCGCTGGTTGGGGGAACACCATATATTTT	once	.	TRBJ1-3	TRBV29-1
CASSYGRVREQYF	TGTGCCAGCAGTTACGGGAGAGTACGCGAGCAGTACTTC	.	.	TRBJ2-7	TRBV6-2/TRBV6-3
CASSLDRGGSPLHF	TGTGCCAGCAGCCTAGACAGGGGGGGTTCACCCCTCCACTTT	.	TRBD1	TRBJ1-6	TRBV12-3/TRBV12-4
CASSFGKGQGNYGYTF	TGTGCCAGCAGTTTTGGGAAAGGACAGGGGAATTATGGCTACACCTTC	few	TRBD1	TRBJ1-2	TRBV12-3/TRBV12-4
CASSQIAGGPEAQYF	TGTGCCAGCAGCCAAATAGCGGGAGGGCCCGAGGCCCAGTACTTC	few	TRBD2	TRBJ2-5	TRBV7-9
CASSLEVYNEQYF	TGTGCCAGCAGCTTAGAGGTCTACAATGAGCAGTACTTC	.	.	TRBJ2-5	TRBV7-6
CASSLYGLNTEAFF	TGTGCCAGCAGTTTATATGGCTTGAACACTGAAGCTTTCTTT	.	.	TRBJ1-1	TRBV12-3/TRBV12-4
CSAPDLSDQPQHF	TGCAGTGCCCCGGACCTCTCGGATCAGCCCCAGCATTTT	.	.	TRBJ1-5	TRBV20-1
CASSTTGTQYF	TGTGCCAGCAGCACGACAGGGACTCAGTACTTC	.	TRBD1	TRBJ2-4	TRBV7-9
CASSLTADGSYGYTF	TGTGCCAGCAGCTTAACGGCGGACGGGAGCTATGGCTACACCTTC	.	.	TRBJ1-2	TRBV7-3
CASSYKGQATYGYTF	TGTGCCAGCAGTTATAAAGGACAGGCCACCTATGGCTACACCTTC	many	TRBD1	TRBJ1-2	TRBV6-6
CTTSRDHEQYF	TGTACCACGTCGAGGGACCACGAGCAGTACTTC	.	.	TRBJ2-7	TRBV6-6
CASSYKVLSDYTF	TGTGCCAGCAGTTACAAGGTCTTGTCTGACTACACCTTC	few	.	TRBJ1-2	TRBV6-2/TRBV6-3
CASTDRGLPTYEQYF	TGCGCCAGCACCGATCGAGGGCTACCAACCTACGAGCAGTACTTC	few	.	TRBJ2-7	TRBV5-1
CSASGTSGRGFNNEQFF	TGCAGTGCTTCCGGGACTAGCGGGAGGGGTTTTAACAATGAGCAGTTCTTC	.	TRBD2	TRBJ2-1	TRBV20-1
CASSPTPDRSSSAFF	TGTGCCAGCAGCCCCACCCCTGACAGGAGTTCTTCAGCTTTCTTT	.	.	TRBJ1-1	TRBV13
CASNPTGNNEQFF	TGTGCCAGCAACCCGACAGGAAACAATGAGCAGTTCTTC	few	.	TRBJ2-1	TRBV27
CASSLGLGLSRATDTQYF	TGTGCCAGCAGCTTAGGATTGGGACTATCAAGGGCCACAGATACGCAGTATTTT	.	TRBD2	TRBJ2-3	TRBV11-2
CASSHGPLGGKRWNTEAFF	TGTGCCAGCAGCCACGGCCCTCTGGGCGGGAAAAGGTGGAACACTGAAGCTTTCTTT	.	.	TRBJ1-1	TRBV3-1
CSGRTGSDEKLFF	TGCAGTGGTCGGACAGGGTCGGATGAAAAACTGTTTTTT	.	TRBD1	TRBJ1-4	TRBV20-1
CASSERTSGGSGANVLTF	TGTGCCAGCAGCGAGAGGACTAGCGGGGGCTCTGGGGCCAACGTCCTGACTTTC	many	TRBD2	TRBJ2-6	TRBV9
CASSLENNRPQHF	TGTGCCAGCAGTCTAGAGAACAATCGGCCCCAGCATTTT	.	.	TRBJ1-5	TRBV2
CASSQDLGLAGGQSYNEQFF	TGTGCCAGCAGCCAAGATCTCGGACTAGCGGGGGGACAGTCCTACAATGAGCAGTTCTTC	.	TRBD2	TRBJ2-1	TRBV3-1
CASSESRGVWNEQFF	TGTGCCAGCAGTGAATCCCGGGGCGTCTGGAATGAGCAGTTCTTC	few	.	TRBJ2-1	TRBV25-1
CASSHPGQAVHEQYF	TGCGCCAGCAGCCATCCCGGACAGGCTGTCCACGAGCAGTACTTC	.	TRBD1	TRBJ2-7	TRBV4-1
CASSSLDNQETQYF	TGTGCCAGCAGCTCCTTAGACAACCAAGAGACCCAGTACTTC	.	.	TRBJ2-5	TRBV7-8
CASSPMGPGTGANVLTF	TGCGCCAGCTCGCCCATGGGTCCAGGGACTGGGGCCAACGTCCTGACTTTC	few	.	TRBJ2-6	TRBV5-1
CASSVEGPGTDTQYF	TGTGCCAGCAGCGTGGAGGGTCCTGGCACAGATACGCAGTATTTT	many	.	TRBJ2-3	TRBV4-2
CASIQFGTEAFF	TGTGCCAGCATCCAGTTTGGGACTGAAGCTTTCTTT	.	.	TRBJ1-1	TRBV28
CASNLGRSYEQYF	TGTGCCAGCAACCTCGGACGGAGCTACGAGCAGTACTTC	few	.	TRBJ2-7	TRBV12-3/TRBV12-4
CASSQGLAGVTETQYF	TGCGCCAGCAGCCAAGGACTAGCGGGAGTAACGGAGACCCAGTACTTC	many	TRBD2	TRBJ2-5	TRBV4-1
CASSEAWRVLNEQYF	TGTGCCAGCAGTGAAGCCTGGCGGGTGCTAAACGAGCAGTACTTC	few	.	TRBJ2-7	TRBV6-1
CASSFESSYNSPLHF	TGCGCCAGCAGCTTCGAAAGCTCCTATAATTCACCCCTCCACTTT	.	.	TRBJ1-6	TRBV5-1
CASSQLPGTGVFTGELFF	TGTGCCAGCAGCCAACTTCCGGGGACAGGGGTATTCACCGGGGAGCTGTTTTTT	few	TRBD1	TRBJ2-2	TRBV4-2
CASSTNSDTQYF	TGTGCCAGCTCAACGAACTCAGATACGCAGTATTTT	.	.	TRBJ2-3	TRBV18
CASNQGAADTQYF	TGTGCCAGCAATCAGGGGGCTGCAGATACGCAGTATTTT	few	TRBD1	TRBJ2-3	TRBV6-5